This T cell receptor (beta chain) was retrieved from a study of radiation and T cells in renal cell carcinoma (dated by TCRdb to about 2020). Notes on the research overall: Samples were obtained from a clinical trial, in which 15 Gy stereotactic body radiation therapy was delivered to primary renal cell carcinomas and nephrectomy was performed 4 weeks later. In total, roughly 51 samples underwent TCR beta sequencing: roughly 25 tumors plus 27 peripheral blood samples. Across all 50 or so samples, 4,016,671 unique CDR3 nucleotide sequences, encoding 2 million to 3 million unique CDR3 amino acid sequences, were identified.

The time point label, as the study defines it: baseline pretreatment blood. In light of the paper, this sample's treatment or condition label describes: 15 Gy SBRT to primary tumor, nephrectomy 4 weeks later. To track tumor-enriched clonotypes, serial peripheral blood was sampled from radiation-treated patients at baseline and at 2 weeks and 4 weeks after SBRT. All patients had renal cell carcinoma with clear cell pathology. Genomic DNA for TCR sequencing was prepared using the QIAamp DNA Blood Mini Kit (Qiagen). The analyses included only samples that passed all quality control checks. This clone occurred a few times. Its target antigen remains unknown. The sample holds no much larger clone one base away, and base qualities are not on file. As encoded in the germline V gene (reference sequence), CDR1 is SGHNT while CDR2 is YYREEE. The CDR3 holds 14 amino acids from the cysteine to the phenylalanine. The only DNA kept is the CDR3, 42 bases in frame from the first base. At the junction V is shortened by 4 bases and J by 3 bases, with 8 bases in between.

The full study reports these points: With a single-armed trial design, the study had no way to address how radiation dose or scheduling affects the TCR repertoire. Top tumor clonotypes rose in blood from baseline to 2 weeks post-radiation, then contracted by 4 weeks, suggesting transient expansion of tumor-resident clones. Because pretreatment tumor biopsies were not available, the baseline intratumoral presence of clonotypes could not be determined. Blood repertoire dynamics were not followed beyond 4 weeks after treatment.

Following the manufacturer's recommendations, the immunoSEQ kit was used to generate TCR beta libraries from genomic DNA. Library preparation used a first multiplex PCR with proprietary primers, then a second PCR adding unique barcodes, with bead cleanups after each round. A kit-provided positive control reaction and a negative control reaction were included in every sample batch. The final libraries were assessed on an Agilent 4200 TapeStation D1000 ScreenTape, pooled by volume, and quantified by qPCR. An Illumina NextSeq500 fitted with a MidOutput 150-cycle cartridge performed the sequencing, running 156 Read1 cycles and 15 Index1 cycles with the kit's custom primers. The pooled library was loaded at around 1.1 pM with an approximately 22% PhiX control spike-in. From the authors' description of their analysis: Vendor-processed data were analyzed in R, with a clonotype defined as all T cells sharing the same CDR3 nucleotide sequence. For clone abundance analyses, frequencies were normalized to the 10,000 most abundant clones in each sample. Public T cell clones, averaging fewer than five per sample, were removed before analysis. Tumor-enriched and baseline blood-enriched clonotypes were defined by at least a 32-fold difference in abundance between compartments. A beta-binomial differential abundance model was used to identify clonotypes that were expanded or contracted between blood time points. Tumor-blood repertoire similarity was measured with the Baroni-Urbani and Buser coefficient, and groups were compared using two-tailed Wilcoxon tests in R. TCRdb took this table from immuneACCESS and kept in-frame rearrangements with V and J called. Such tables lack part of the clones; where checked against another copy, unresolved V genes explain under half of the gap, and the rest is unexplained. The V and J calls and clone size are taken from that table; D and trimming were inferred from the DNA. Present in this sample are some 150,000 clones, about 88% of which were seen just once. Around 11% of the sample is taken by the ten largest.

The sequence joins TRBV5-4 to TRBJ1-6; the D gene remains uncertain. This TCR was recovered from a woman between 45 and 60 years old with renal cell carcinoma. This material consisted of blood, taken from a patient whose treatment included radiotherapy and nephrectomy. The base sequence is TGTGCCAGCAGCACGGACGGCTATAATTCACCCCTCCACTTT. The resulting protein is CASSTDGYNSPLHF.